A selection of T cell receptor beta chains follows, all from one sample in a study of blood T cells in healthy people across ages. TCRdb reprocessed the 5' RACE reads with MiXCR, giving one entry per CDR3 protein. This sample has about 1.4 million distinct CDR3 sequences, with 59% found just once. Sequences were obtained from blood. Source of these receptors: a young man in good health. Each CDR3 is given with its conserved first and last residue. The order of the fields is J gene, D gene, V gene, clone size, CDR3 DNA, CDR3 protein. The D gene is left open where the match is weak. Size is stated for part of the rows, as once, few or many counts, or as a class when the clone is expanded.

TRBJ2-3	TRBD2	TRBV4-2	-	TGTGCCAGCAGCTGGTGGGGAAGGGCCCGGGAGGAAACAGATACGCAGTATTTT	CASSWWGRAREETDTQYF
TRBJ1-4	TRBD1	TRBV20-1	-	TGCAGTGCTAGAGGCGCGGAGACAGGGACTGAAAAACTGTTTTTT	CSARGAETGTEKLFF
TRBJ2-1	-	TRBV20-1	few	TGCAGTGCTAGAGCGGGGTCCATGGGTGAGCAGTTCTTC	CSARAGSMGEQFF
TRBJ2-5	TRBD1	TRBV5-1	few	TGCGCCAGCAGCTCCTCCGGGACAGTCCCTGAGACCCAGTACTTC	CASSSSGTVPETQYF
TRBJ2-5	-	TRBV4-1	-	TGCGCCAGCAGCCAAGATCACGTGGCGTGGAGCTCGGAGACCCAGTACTTC	CASSQDHVAWSSETQYF
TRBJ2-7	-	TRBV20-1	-	TGCAGTGCTACGGACGGTTCCTACGAGCAGTACTTC	CSATDGSYEQYF
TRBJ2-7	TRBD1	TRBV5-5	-	TGTGCCAGCGGGGCCAACCCTCCGGGACAGGTGATTCTCGGAACCCAGTACTTC	CASGANPPGQVILGTQYF
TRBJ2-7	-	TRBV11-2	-	TGTGCCTGCAGCTTAGACCCTTACTCCTACGAGCAGTACTTC	CACSLDPYSYEQYF
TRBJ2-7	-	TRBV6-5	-	TGTGCCAGCACCAACCCCGCAGTCAGTAAGCAGTACTTC	CASTNPAVSKQYF
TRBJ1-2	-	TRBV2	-	TGTGCCAGCAGTGAAAAGGGGCCGATATCCTATGGCTACACCTTC	CASSEKGPISYGYTF
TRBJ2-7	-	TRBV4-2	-	TGTGCCAGCAGCCAAACCCTTTGGGGCAGCACCTACGAGCAGTACTTC	CASSQTLWGSTYEQYF
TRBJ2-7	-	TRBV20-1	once	TGCAGTGCTAACCCCCAGGGCTACGAGCAGTACTTC	CSANPQGYEQYF
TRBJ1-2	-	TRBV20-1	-	TGCAGTGCCCGAGCGGCGCAGGGGCCCCGGGTTTATGGCTACACCTTC	CSARAAQGPRVYGYTF
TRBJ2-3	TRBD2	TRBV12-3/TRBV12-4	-	TGTGCCAGTGCGCTGGCGGGAGGGACGACAGATACGCAGTATTTT	CASALAGGTTDTQYF
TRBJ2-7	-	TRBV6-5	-	TGTGCCAGCCGGGTTGAGGGTACCTACGAGCAGTACTTC	CASRVEGTYEQYF
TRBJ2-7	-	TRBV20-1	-	TGCAGTGCTAGAGAGCTAGTATGGCCCTACGAGCAGTACTTC	CSARELVWPYEQYF
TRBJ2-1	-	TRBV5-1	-	TGCGCCAGCAGCATGGAAGCCCTCTACAATGAGCAGTTCTTC	CASSMEALYNEQFF
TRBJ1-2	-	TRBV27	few	TGTGCCAGCAGTTTATCAGGGCCCTATGGCTACACCTTC	CASSLSGPYGYTF
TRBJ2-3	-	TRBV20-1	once	TGCAGTGGGGAGGGGGGGAGTGGTGAAGATACGCAGTATTTT	CSGEGGSGEDTQYF
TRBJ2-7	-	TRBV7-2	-	TGTGCCAGCAGCATACAAGGACGGTACTACGAGCAGTACTTC	CASSIQGRYYEQYF
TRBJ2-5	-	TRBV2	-	TGTGCCAGCAGTGATAATGCCAGGGGCCTACCTCAAGAGACCCAGTACTTC	CASSDNARGLPQETQYF
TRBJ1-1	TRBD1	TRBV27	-	TGTGCCAGCAGTCCACCCGGGACAGGGGAGGGTGGTGAAGCTTTCTTT	CASSPPGTGEGGEAFF
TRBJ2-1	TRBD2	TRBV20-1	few	TGCAGTGGGGAGAAGCGGGACTACAATGAGCAGTTCTTC	CSGEKRDYNEQFF
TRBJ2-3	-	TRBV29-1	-	TGCAGCGGGGGAACTCGTAACACAGATACGCAGTATTTT	CSGGTRNTDTQYF
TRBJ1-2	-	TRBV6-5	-	TGTGCCAGCAGTTACTCGGTGGCAGGGACGGGTGGCTACACCTTC	CASSYSVAGTGGYTF
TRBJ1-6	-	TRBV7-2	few	TGTGCCAGCAGGGGGGACGGACAAAATTCACCCCTCCACTTT	CASRGDGQNSPLHF
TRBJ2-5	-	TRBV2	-	TGTGCTACACAGCGGTGGGAGACCCAGTACTTC	CATQRWETQYF
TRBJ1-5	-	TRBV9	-	TGTGCCAGCACCGACGGTGCGCCCCAGCATTTT	CASTDGAPQHF
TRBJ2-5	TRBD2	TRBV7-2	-	TGTGCCAGCAGCCCCGGACTAGTTGTTCCCTCTCAAGAGACCCAGTACTTC	CASSPGLVVPSQETQYF
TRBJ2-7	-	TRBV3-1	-	TGTGCCAGCAGCCAAGATCGTAGGAACTACGAGCAGTACTTC	CASSQDRRNYEQYF
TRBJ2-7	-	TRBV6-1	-	TGTGCCAGCAGGGAGACAGGTCTTGTGTTCTACGAGCAGTACTTC	CASRETGLVFYEQYF
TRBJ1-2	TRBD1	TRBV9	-	TGTGCCAGCAGCGTGGCCCTCGCAGGGGGCCTCTACACCTTC	CASSVALAGGLYTF
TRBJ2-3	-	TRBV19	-	TGTGCTGTGTGTATAGATGGTGCTCGCACAGATACGCAGTATTTT	CAVCIDGARTDTQYF
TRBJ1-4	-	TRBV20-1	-	TGCAGTGCCCTTGCGGGGGTGTCGGGTGAAAAACTGTTTTTT	CSALAGVSGEKLFF
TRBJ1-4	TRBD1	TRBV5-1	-	TGCGCCAGCAGCCCCGCAGGGGGCCATAATGAAAAACTGTTTTTT	CASSPAGGHNEKLFF
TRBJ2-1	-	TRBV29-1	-	TGCAGCGTTGGCAGGGTTGGCTCCTACAATGAGCAGTTCTTC	CSVGRVGSYNEQFF